The entry that follows covers one TCR beta chain sequence. The antigen is unknown. These data are taken from a study of post-analysis software for immune sequencing data. The V and J ends lost 0 bases and 3 bases respectively, with 6 bases between them. The CDR3 runs to 13 residues. The germline CDR1 and CDR2 sequences are SGDLS and YYNGEE. Findings and limits, study-wide: In patients, about 5 TRBV segments were more frequent than in controls, with TRBV5-6, TRBV5-1 and TRBV20-1 among them.

Unique molecular identifiers tagged the TCR beta cDNA libraries. TCRdb recomputed calls from the PCR reads with MiXCR, one row per CDR3 protein. The table lists some 690,000 distinct CDR3 sequences, 25% to 30% of them singletons, with 0.5% to 0.6% in the top ten. This chain joins TRBV9 and TRBJ1-1, with no clear D. The sequenced sample consisted of blood. This TCR was recovered from a girl between 5 and 17 years old with multiple sclerosis. CDR3 in DNA: TGTGCCAGCAGCGTAGGGGTATACACTGAAGCTTTCTTT. Encoded protein: CASSVGVYTEAFF.